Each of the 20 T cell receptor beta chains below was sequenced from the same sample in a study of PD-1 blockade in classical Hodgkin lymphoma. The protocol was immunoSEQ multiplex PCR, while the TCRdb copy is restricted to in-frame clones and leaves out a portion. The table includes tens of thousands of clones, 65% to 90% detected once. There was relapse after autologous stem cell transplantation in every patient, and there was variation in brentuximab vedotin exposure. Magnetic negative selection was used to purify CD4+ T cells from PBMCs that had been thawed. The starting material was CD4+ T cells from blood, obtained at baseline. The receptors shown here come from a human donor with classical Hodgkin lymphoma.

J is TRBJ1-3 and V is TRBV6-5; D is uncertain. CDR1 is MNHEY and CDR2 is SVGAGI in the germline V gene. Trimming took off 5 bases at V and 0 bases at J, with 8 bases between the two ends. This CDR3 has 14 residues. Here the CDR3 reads CASSRTPSGNTIYF. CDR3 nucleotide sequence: TGTGCCAGCAGTCGCACCCCCTCTGGAAACACCATATATTTT.

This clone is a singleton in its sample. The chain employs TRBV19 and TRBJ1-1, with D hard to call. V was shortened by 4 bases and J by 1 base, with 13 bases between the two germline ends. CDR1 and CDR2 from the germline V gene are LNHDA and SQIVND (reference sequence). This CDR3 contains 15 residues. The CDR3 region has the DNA TGTGCCAGTAGTACCTCCCGGACGAGGAACACTGAAGCTTTCTTT. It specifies CASSTSRTRNTEAFF.

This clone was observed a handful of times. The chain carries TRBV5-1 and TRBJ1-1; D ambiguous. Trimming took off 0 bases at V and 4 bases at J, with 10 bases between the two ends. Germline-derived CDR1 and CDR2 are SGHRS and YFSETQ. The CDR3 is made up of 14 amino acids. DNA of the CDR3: TGCGCCAGCAGCTTGGCTTCCGGCGGCACTGAAGCTTTCTTT. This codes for CASSLASGGTEAFF.

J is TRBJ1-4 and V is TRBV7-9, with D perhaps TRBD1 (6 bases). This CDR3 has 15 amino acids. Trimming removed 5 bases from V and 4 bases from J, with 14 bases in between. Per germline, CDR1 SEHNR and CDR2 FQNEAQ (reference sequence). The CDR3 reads CASSSRQALNEKLFF. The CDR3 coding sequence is TGTGCCAGCAGCAGTCGACAGGCACTTAATGAAAAACTGTTTTTT.

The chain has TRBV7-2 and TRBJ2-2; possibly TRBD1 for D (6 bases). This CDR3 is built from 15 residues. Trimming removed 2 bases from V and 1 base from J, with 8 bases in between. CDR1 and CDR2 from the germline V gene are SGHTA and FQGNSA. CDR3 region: CASSLQQGNTGELFF. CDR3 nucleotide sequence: TGTGCCAGCAGCTTACAACAGGGGAACACCGGGGAGCTGTTTTTT.

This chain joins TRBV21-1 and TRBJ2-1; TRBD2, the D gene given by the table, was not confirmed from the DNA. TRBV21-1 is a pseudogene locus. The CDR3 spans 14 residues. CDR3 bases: TGTGCCAGCAGCAGGCGGAATCTCTACAATGAGCAGTTCTTC. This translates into CASSRRNLYNEQFF.

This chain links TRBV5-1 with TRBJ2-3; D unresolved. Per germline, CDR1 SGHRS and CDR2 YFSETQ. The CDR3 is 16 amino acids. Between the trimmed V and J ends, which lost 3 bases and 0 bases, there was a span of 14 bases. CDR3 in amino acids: CASSSNPPPSTDTQYF. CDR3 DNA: TGCGCCAGCAGCTCGAATCCCCCCCCTAGCACAGATACGCAGTATTTT.

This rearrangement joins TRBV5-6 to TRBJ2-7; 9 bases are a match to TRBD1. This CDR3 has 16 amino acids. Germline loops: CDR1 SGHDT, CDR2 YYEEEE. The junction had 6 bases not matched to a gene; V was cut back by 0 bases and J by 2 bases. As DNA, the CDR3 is TGTGCCAGCAGCTTGGGATACAGGGGGCCACCCTACGAGCAGTACTTC. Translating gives CASSLGYRGPPYEQYF. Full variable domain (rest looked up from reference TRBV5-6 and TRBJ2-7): DAGVTQSPTHLIKTRGQQVTLRCSPKSGHDTVSWYQQALGQGPQFIFQYYEEEERQRGNFPDRFSGHQFPNYSSELNVNALLLGDSALYLCASSLGYRGPPYEQYFGPGTRLTVT.

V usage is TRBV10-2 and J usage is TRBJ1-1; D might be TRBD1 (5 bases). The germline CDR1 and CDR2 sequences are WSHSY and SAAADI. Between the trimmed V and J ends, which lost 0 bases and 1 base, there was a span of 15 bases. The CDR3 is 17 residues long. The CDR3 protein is CASSESTGRGGNTEAFF. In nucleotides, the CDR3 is TGCGCCAGCAGTGAGTCGACGGGCCGCGGGGGGAACACTGAAGCTTTCTTT.

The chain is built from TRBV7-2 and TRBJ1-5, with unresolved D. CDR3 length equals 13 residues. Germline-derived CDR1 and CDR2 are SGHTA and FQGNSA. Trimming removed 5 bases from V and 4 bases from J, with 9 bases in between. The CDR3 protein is CASSQEQNQPQHF. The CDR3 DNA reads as TGTGCCAGCAGCCAGGAACAGAATCAGCCCCAGCATTTT.

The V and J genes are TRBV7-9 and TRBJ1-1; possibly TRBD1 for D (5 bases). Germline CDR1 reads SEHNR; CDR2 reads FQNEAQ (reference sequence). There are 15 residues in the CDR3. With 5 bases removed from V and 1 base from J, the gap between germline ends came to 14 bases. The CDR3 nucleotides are TGTGCCAGCAGCCTGGGTCTGGGACCGAACACTGAAGCTTTCTTT. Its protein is CASSLGLGPNTEAFF.

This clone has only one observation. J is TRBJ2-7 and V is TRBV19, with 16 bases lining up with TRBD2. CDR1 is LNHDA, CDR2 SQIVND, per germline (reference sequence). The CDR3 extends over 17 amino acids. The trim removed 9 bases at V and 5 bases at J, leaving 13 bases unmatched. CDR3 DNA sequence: TGTGCCAGCTGTTCAGGGGGACTAGCGGGAGGGGTCGACGAGCAGTACTTC. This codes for CASCSGGLAGGVDEQYF. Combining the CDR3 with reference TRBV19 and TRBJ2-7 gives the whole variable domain DGGITQSPKYLFRKEGQNVTLSCEQNLNHDAMYWYRQDPGQGLRLIYYSQIVNDFQKGDIAEGYSVSREKKESFPLTVTSAQKNPTAFYLCASCSGGLAGGVDEQYFGPGTRLTVT.

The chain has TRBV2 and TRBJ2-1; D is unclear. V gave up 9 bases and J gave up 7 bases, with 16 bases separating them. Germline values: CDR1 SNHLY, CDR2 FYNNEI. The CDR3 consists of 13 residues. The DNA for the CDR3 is TGTGCCAGTGCGAATATAGACTGGAATGAGCAGTTCTTC. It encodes CASANIDWNEQFF. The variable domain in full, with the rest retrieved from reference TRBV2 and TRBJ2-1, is EPEVTQTPSHQVTQMGQEVILRCVPISNHLYFYWYRQILGQKVEFLVSFYNNEISEKSEIFDDQFSVERPDGSNFTLKIRSTKLEDSAMYFCASANIDWNEQFFGPGTRLTVL.

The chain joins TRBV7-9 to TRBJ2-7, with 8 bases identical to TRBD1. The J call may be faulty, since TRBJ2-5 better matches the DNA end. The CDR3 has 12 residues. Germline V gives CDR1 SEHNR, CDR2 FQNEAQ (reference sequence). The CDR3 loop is CASSLQGATQYF. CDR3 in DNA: TGTGCCAGCAGCTTACAGGGGGCGACCCAGTACTTC.

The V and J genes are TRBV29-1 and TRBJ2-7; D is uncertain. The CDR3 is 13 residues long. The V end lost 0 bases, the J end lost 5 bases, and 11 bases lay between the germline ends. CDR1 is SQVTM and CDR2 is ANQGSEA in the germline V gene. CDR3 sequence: CSVEDLKGDEQYF. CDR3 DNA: TGCAGCGTTGAAGATCTCAAAGGTGACGAGCAGTACTTC.

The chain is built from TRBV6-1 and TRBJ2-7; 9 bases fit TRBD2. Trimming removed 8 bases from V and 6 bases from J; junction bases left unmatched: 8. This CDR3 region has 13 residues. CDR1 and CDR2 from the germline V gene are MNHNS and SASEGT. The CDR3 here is CASQAGGIGEQYF. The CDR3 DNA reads TGTGCCAGCCAAGCGGGAGGAATTGGCGAGCAGTACTTC.

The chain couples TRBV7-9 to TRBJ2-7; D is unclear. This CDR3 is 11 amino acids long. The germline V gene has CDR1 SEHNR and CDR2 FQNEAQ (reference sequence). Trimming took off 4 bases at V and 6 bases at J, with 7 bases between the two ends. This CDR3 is CASSSLLEQYF. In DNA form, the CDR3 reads TGTGCCAGCAGCTCACTTCTCGAGCAGTACTTC.

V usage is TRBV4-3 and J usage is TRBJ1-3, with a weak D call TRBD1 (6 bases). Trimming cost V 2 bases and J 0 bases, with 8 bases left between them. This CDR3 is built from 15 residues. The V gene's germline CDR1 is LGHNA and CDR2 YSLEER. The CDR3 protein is CASSQTGTSGNTIYF. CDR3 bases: TGCGCCAGCAGCCAAACAGGGACCTCTGGAAACACCATATATTTT.

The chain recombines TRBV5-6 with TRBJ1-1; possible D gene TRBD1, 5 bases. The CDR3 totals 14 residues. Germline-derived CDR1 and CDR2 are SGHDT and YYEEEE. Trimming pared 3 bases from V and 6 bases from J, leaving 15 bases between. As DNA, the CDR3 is TGTGCCAGCAGCTCCGGACTCCTCAGGGCTGAAGCTTTCTTT. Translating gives CASSSGLLRAEAFF.

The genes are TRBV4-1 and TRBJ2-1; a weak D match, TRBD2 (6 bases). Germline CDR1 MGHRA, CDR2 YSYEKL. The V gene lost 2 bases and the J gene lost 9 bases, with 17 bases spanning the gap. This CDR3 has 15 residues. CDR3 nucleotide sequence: TGCGCCAGCAGCCAACGGGGACTTTCCTCGGGTGAGCAGTTCTTC. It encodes CASSQRGLSSGEQFF.